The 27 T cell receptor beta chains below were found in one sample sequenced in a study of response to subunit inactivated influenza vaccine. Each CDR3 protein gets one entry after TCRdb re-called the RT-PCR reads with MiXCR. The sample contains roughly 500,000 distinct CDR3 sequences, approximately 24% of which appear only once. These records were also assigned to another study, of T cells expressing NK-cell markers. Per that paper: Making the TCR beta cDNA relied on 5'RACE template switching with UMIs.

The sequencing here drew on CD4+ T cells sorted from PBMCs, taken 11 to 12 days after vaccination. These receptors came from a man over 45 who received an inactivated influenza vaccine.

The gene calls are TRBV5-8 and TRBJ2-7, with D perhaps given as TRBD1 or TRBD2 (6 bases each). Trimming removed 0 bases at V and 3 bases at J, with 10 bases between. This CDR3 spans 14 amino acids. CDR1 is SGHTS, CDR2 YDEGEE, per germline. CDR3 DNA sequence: TGTGCCAGCAGCTTGGTCGGGGGCCTCTACGAGCAGTACTTC. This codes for CASSLVGGLYEQYF.

CDR3 region: CASSQDRGGITYNEQFF. CDR3 coding DNA: TGTGCCAGCAGCCAAGATAGGGGCGGAATTACTTACAATGAGCAGTTCTTC. V is TRBV4-2 and J is TRBJ2-1; D may be TRBD1 (5 bases). CDR1 is LGHNA and CDR2 is YNFKEQ in the germline V gene. This CDR3 has 17 amino acids. The V end was cut by 0 bases, the J end by 4 bases, with 16 bases between.

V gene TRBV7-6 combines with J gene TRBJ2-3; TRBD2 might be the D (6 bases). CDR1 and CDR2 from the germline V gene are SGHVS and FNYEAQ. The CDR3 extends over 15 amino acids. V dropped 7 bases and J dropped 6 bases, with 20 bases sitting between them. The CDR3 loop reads CASKPGLQESDTQYF. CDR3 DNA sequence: TGTGCCAGCAAACCGGGACTCCAGGAATCGGATACGCAGTATTTT.

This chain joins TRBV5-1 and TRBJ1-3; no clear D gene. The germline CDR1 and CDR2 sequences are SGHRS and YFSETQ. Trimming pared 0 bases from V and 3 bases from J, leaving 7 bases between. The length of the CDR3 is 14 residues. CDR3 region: CASSLAGVGNTIYF. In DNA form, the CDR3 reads TGCGCCAGCAGCTTGGCCGGGGTTGGAAACACCATATATTTT.

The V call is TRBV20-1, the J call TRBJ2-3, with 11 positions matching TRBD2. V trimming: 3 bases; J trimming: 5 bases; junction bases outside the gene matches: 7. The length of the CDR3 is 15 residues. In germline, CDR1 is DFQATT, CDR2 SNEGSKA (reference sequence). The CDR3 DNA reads TGCAGTGCTAGGTTAGCGGGAGGGCCGGGAGATACGCAGTATTTT. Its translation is CSARLAGGPGDTQYF.

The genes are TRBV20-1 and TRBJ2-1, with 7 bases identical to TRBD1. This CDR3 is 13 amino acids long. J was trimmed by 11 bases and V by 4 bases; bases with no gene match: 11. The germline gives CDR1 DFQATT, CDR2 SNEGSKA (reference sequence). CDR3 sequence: CSAIPSDRLKQFF. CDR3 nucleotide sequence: TGCAGTGCTATCCCCTCGGACAGGCTTAAGCAGTTCTTC.

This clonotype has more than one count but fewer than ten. CDR3 residues: CSARKTASSYEQYF. The CDR3 nucleotides read TGCAGTGCTAGGAAGACAGCGAGTTCCTACGAGCAGTACTTC. The chain carries TRBV20-1 and TRBJ2-7, with TRBD1 as a possible D gene (5 bases). The CDR3 is made up of 14 amino acids. Trimming pared 3 bases from V and 1 base from J, leaving 13 bases between. Germline V lookup: CDR1 DFQATT, CDR2 SNEGSKA (reference sequence).

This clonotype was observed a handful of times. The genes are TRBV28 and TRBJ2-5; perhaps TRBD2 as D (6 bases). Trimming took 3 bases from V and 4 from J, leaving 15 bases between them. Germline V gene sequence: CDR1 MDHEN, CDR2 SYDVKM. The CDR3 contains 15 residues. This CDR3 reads CASSLTRIGGETQYF. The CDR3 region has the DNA TGTGCCAGCAGTTTGACTAGAATAGGAGGAGAGACCCAGTACTTC.

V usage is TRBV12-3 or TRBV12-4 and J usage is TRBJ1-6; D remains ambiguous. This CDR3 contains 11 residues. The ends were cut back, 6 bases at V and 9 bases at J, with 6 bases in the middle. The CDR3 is CASRNSSPLHF. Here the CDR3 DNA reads TGTGCCAGCAGAAATAGTTCACCCCTCCACTTT.

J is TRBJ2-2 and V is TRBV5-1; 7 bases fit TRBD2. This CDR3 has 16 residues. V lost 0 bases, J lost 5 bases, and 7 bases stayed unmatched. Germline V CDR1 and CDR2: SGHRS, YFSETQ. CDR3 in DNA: TGCGCCAGCAGCTTGGTCGCGGGGGTTACAACCGGGGAGCTGTTTTTT. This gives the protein CASSLVAGVTTGELFF. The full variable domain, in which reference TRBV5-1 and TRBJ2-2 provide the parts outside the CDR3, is KAGVTQTPRYLIKTRGQQVTLSCSPISGHRSVSWYQQTPGQGLQFLFEYFSETQRNKGNFPGRFSGRQFSNSRSEMNVSTLELGDSALYLCASSLVAGVTTGELFFGEGSRLTVL.

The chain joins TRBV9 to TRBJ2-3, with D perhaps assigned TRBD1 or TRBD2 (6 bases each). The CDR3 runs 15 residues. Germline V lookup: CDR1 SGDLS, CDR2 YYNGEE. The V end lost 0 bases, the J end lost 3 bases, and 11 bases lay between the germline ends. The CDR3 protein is CASSVAWGATDTQYF. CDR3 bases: TGTGCCAGCAGCGTAGCTTGGGGGGCAACAGATACGCAGTATTTT.

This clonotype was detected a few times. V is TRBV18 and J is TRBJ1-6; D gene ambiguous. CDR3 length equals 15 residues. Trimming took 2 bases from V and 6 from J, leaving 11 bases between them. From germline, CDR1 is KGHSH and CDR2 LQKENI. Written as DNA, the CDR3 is TGTGCCAGCTCACCATATGGGATGATTAATTCACCCCTCCACTTT. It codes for CASSPYGMINSPLHF.

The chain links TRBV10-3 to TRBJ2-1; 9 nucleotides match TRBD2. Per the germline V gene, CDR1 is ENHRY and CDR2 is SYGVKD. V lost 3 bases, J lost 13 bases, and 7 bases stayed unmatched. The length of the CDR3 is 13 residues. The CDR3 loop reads CAISDSAGTSQFF. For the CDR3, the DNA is TGTGCCATCAGTGACTCAGCCGGGACTAGCCAGTTCTTC.

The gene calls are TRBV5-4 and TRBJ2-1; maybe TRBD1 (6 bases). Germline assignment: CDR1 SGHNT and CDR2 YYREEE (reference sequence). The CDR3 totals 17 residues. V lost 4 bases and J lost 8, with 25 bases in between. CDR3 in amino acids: CASSQGSAMGFRYEQFF. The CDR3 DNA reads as TGTGCCAGCAGCCAGGGGTCGGCGATGGGGTTCCGGTATGAGCAGTTCTTC.

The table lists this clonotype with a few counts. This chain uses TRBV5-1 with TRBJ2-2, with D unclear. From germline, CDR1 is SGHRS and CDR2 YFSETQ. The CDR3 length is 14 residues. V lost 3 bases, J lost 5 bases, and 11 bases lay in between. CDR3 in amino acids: CASSSNTGTGELFF. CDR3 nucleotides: TGCGCCAGCAGCTCAAACACGGGTACCGGGGAGCTGTTTTTT.

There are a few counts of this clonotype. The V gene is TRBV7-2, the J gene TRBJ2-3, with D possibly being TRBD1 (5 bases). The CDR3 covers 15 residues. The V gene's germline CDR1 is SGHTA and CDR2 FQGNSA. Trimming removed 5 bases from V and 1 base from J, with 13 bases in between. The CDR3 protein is CASSGWARGTDTQYF. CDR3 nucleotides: TGTGCCAGCAGCGGGTGGGCCAGGGGCACAGATACGCAGTATTTT.

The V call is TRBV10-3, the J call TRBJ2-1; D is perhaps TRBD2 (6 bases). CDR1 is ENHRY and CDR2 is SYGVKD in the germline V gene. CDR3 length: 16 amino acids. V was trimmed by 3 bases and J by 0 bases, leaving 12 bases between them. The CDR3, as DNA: TGTGCCATCAGTGATTTGGACGGGAGCTCCTACAATGAGCAGTTCTTC. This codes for CAISDLDGSSYNEQFF.

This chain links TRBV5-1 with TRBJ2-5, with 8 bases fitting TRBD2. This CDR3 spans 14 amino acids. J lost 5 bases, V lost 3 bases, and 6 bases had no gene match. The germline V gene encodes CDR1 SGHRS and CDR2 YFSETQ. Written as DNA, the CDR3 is TGCGCCAGCAGCTCCATAGCGGGGCTGGAGACCCAGTACTTC. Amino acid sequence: CASSSIAGLETQYF.

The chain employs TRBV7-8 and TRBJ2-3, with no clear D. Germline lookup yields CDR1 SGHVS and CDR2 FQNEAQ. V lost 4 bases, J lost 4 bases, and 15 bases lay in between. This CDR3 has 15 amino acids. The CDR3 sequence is CASSSNPAFPDTQYF. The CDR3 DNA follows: TGTGCCAGCAGCTCCAACCCCGCGTTCCCAGATACGCAGTATTTT.

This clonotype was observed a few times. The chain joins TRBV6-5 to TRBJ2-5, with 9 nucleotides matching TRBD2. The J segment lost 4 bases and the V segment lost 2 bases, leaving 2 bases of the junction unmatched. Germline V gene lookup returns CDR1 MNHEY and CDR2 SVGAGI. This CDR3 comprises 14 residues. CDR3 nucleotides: TGTGCCAGCAGTTACCTTAGCGGGGGAGAGACCCAGTACTTC. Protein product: CASSYLSGGETQYF.

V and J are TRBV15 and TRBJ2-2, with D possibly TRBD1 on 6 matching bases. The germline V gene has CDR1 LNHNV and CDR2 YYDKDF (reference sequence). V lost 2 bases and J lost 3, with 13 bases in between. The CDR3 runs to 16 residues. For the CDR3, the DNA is TGTGCCACCAGCAGAACAGGGTTTGTTGACACCGGGGAGCTGTTTTTT. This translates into CATSRTGFVDTGELFF.

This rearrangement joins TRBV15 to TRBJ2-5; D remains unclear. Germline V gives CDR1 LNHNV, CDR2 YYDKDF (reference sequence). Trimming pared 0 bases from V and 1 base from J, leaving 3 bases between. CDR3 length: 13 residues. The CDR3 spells CATSRDTQETQYF. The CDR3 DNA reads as TGTGCCACCAGCAGAGATACCCAAGAGACCCAGTACTTC.

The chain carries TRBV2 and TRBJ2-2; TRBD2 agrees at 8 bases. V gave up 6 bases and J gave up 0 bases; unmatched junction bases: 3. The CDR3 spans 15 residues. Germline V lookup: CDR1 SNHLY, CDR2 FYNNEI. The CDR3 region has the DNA TGTGCCAGCAGAGGTAGCGGGACGAACACCGGGGAGCTGTTTTTT. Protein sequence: CASRGSGTNTGELFF.

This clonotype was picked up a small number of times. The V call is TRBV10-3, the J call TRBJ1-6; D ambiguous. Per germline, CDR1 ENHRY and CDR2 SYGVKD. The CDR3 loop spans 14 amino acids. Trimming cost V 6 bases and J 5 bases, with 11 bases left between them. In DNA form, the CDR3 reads TGTGCCATCAGGGACCGCCTCGATAATTCACCCCTCCACTTT. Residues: CAIRDRLDNSPLHF.

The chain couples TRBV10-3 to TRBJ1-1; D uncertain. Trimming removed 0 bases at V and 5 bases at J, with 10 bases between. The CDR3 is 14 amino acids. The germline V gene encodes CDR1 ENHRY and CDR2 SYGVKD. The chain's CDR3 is CAISESVGSTEAFF. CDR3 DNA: TGTGCCATCAGTGAGTCGGTCGGCTCGACTGAAGCTTTCTTT.

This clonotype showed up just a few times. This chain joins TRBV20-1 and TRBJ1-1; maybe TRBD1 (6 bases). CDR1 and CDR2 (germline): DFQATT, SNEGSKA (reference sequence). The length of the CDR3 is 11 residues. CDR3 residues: CTEGENTEAFF. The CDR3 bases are TGCACTGAGGGGGAGAACACTGAAGCTTTCTTT.

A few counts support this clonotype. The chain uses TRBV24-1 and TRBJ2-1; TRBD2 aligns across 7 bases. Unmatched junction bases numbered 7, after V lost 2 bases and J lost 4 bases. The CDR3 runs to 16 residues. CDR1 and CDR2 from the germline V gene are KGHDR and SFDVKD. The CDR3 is CATSDYASGTYNEQFF. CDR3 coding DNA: TGTGCCACCAGTGATTACGCTAGCGGAACGTACAATGAGCAGTTCTTC.